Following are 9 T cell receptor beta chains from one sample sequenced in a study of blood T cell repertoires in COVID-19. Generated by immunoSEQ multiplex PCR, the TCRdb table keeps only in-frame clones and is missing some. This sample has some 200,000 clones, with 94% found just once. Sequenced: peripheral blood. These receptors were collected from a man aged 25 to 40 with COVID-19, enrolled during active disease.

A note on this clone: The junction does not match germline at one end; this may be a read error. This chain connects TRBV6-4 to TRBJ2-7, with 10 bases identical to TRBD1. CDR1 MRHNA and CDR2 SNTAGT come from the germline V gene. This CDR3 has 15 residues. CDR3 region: CASSDSGTGVNEQCF. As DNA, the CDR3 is TGTGCCAGCAGTGACTCCGGGACAGGGGTAAACGAGCAGTGCTTC.

CDR3: CASSRGGGLNTEAFF. The CDR3 region has the DNA TGTGCCAGCAGCCGTGGCGGGGGGCTGAACACTGAAGCTTTCTTT. The rearrangement uses TRBV7-6 and TRBJ1-1; D is perhaps TRBD1 (6 bases). The CDR3 length is 15 residues. V lost 5 bases and J lost 0, with 13 bases in between. Germline CDR1 is SGHVS and CDR2 is FNYEAQ.

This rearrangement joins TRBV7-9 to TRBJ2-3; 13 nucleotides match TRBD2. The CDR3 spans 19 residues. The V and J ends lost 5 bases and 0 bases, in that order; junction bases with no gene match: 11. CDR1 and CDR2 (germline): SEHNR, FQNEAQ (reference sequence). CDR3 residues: CASSTTSGGTFPSTDTQYF. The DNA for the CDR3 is TGTGCCAGCAGCACGACTAGCGGGGGGACCTTTCCTAGCACAGATACGCAGTATTTT.

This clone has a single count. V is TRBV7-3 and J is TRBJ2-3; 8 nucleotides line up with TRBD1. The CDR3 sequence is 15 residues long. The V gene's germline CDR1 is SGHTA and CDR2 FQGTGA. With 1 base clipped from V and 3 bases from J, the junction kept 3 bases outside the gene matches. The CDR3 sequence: CASSLSGQGTDTQYF. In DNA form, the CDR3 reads TGTGCCAGCAGCTTAAGCGGACAGGGTACAGATACGCAGTATTTT.

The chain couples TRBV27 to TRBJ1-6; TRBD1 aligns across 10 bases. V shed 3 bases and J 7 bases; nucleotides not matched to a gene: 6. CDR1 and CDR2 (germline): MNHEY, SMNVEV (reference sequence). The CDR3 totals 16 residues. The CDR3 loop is CASSLRMGQGNSPLHF. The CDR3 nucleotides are TGTGCCAGCAGTTTGCGTATGGGACAGGGGAATTCACCCCTCCACTTT.

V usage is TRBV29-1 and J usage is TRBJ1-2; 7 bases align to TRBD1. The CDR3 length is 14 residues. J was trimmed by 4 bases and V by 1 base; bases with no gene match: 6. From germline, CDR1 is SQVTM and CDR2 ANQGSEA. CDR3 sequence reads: CSVEGDRSFYGYTF. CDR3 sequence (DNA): TGCAGCGTTGAAGGGGACAGAAGTTTCTATGGCTACACCTTC.

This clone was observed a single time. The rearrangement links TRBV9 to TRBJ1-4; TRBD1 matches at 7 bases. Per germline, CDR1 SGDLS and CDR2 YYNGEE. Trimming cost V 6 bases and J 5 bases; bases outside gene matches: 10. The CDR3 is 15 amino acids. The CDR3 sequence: CASTQGGQRNEKLFF. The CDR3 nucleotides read TGTGCCAGCACCCAAGGGGGACAGAGAAATGAAAAACTGTTTTTT. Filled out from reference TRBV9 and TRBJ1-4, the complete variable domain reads DSGVTQTPKHLITATGQRVTLRCSPRSGDLSVYWYQQSLDQGLQFLIQYYNGEERAKGNILERFSAQQFPDLHSELNLSSLELGDSALYFCASTQGGQRNEKLFFGSGTQLSVL.

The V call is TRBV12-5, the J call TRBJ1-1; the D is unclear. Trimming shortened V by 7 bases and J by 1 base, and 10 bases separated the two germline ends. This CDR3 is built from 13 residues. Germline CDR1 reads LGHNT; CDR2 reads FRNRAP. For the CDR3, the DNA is TGTGCTAGTGCCCCCCCAGGGAACACTGAAGCTTTCTTT. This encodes CASAPPGNTEAFF.

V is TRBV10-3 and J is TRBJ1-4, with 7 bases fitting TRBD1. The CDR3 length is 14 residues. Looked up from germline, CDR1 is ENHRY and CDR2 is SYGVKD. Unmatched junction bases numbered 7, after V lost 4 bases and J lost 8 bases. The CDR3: CAISGTGVGEKLFF. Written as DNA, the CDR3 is TGTGCCATCAGTGGAACAGGGGTAGGGGAAAAACTGTTTTTT.